Each of the 27 T cell receptor beta chains below was sequenced from the same sample in a study of patients and donors after allogeneic stem cell transplantation. TCRdb reanalysed the RT-PCR reads using MiXCR and keeps one entry per CDR3 protein. The table shows hundreds of thousands of distinct CDR3 sequences, with more than 15% occurring only once. The sequencing sample was made of blood, either unsorted or a sorted T cell fraction (not recorded which). Receptor source: a human donor who was either an allogeneic HSCT recipient or a stem cell or donor lymphocyte infusion donor (not recorded which). It is not recorded whose cells these are; they may come from a transplant donor.

The CDR3 sequence: CSVVRDYGYTF. CDR3 bases: TGCAGCGTGGTCCGGGACTATGGCTACACCTTC. The chain is built from TRBV29-1 and TRBJ1-2; no clear D gene. The germline V gene encodes CDR1 SQVTM and CDR2 ANQGSEA. V was cut by 6 bases and J by 3 bases, with 8 bases left in between. The CDR3 loop spans 11 amino acids.

This clonotype occurred many times. The chain uses TRBV27 and TRBJ2-4; D ambiguous. The V gene's germline CDR1 is MNHEY and CDR2 SMNVEV (reference sequence). Trimming cost V 6 bases and J 0 bases, with 18 bases left between them. This CDR3 has 17 amino acids. CDR3 bases: TGTGCCAGCAGCCCAATCGACAAAGGTTTAGCCAAAAACATTCAGTACTTC. Residues: CASSPIDKGLAKNIQYF.

V usage is TRBV2 and J usage is TRBJ1-2; tentative D call: TRBD1 (5 bases). Trimming pared 2 bases from V and 1 base from J, leaving 17 bases between. CDR1 is SNHLY and CDR2 is FYNNEI in the germline V gene. The CDR3 is 17 amino acids. CDR3 sequence (DNA): TGTGCCAGCAGTGAACGGGGACGGTCAACCCGTAACTATGGCTACACCTTC. Amino acid sequence: CASSERGRSTRNYGYTF.

There are a few counts of this clonotype. The chain carries TRBV12-3 or TRBV12-4 and TRBJ1-1; D perhaps matches TRBD1 (6 bases). CDR3 length equals 11 residues. V dropped 7 bases and J dropped 7 bases, with 10 bases sitting between them. CDR3 bases: TGTGCCAGCAAAGGGACATATGAAGCTTTCTTT. Encoded protein: CASKGTYEAFF.

This clonotype has just a few counts. V gene TRBV6-5 combines with J gene TRBJ2-7; possibly TRBD1 for D (6 bases). Trimming cost V 0 bases and J 6 bases, with 9 bases left between them. Germline CDR1 and CDR2: MNHEY and SVGAGI. This CDR3 contains 13 residues. Here the CDR3 DNA reads TGTGCCAGCAGTTACTCGATAGGGGGCGAGCAGTACTTC. Protein: CASSYSIGGEQYF.

This clonotype was recorded many times. The chain is built from TRBV9 and TRBJ2-7; D call uncertain. The V gene lost 0 bases and the J gene lost 0 bases, with 7 bases spanning the gap. Germline-derived CDR1 and CDR2 are SGDLS and YYNGEE. The CDR3 runs 14 residues. The CDR3 sequence is CASSVGPSSYEQYF. CDR3 DNA: TGTGCCAGCAGCGTAGGCCCCAGCTCCTACGAGCAGTACTTC.

This sequence joins TRBV21-1 and TRBJ2-2. TRBV21-1 counts as a pseudogene. CDR3 length: 18 residues. The CDR3 region is CASVCQKAGYANTGELFF. Written as DNA, the CDR3 is TGTGCCAGCGTTTGCCAAAAAGCGGGGTACGCGAACACCGGGGAGCTGTTTTTT.

The V gene is TRBV2, the J gene TRBJ1-5, with D possibly being TRBD1 (5 bases). The CDR3 spans 13 residues. The V end lost 8 bases, the J end lost 1 base, and 9 bases lay between the germline ends. Germline values: CDR1 SNHLY, CDR2 FYNNEI. The CDR3: CASGRQSNQPQHF. Written as DNA, the CDR3 is TGTGCCAGCGGCCGACAGAGCAATCAGCCCCAGCATTTT.

V is TRBV6-2 or TRBV6-3 and J is TRBJ2-2, with 7 bases identical to TRBD2. The germline V gene has CDR1 MNHEY and CDR2 SVGEGT. The V and J ends lost 6 bases and 4 bases, in that order; junction bases with no gene match: 14. This CDR3 is 17 amino acids long. This chain's CDR3 is CASRREGKTPFTGELFF. CDR3 coding DNA: TGTGCCAGCAGAAGGGAGGGGAAAACACCATTCACCGGGGAGCTGTTTTTT.

This clonotype was seen many times. The rearrangement uses TRBV5-1 and TRBJ1-4, with D uncertain. Deletions cut 4 bases from V and 1 base from J, with 8 bases between. The CDR3 has 14 amino acids. From germline, CDR1 is SGHRS and CDR2 YFSETQ. As DNA, the CDR3 is TGCGCCAGCAGCCTGGACGGAACTAATGAAAAACTGTTTTTT. Its protein product is CASSLDGTNEKLFF.

This clonotype was detected only a few times. The chain carries TRBV30 and TRBJ1-5; no definite D call. Germline CDR1 is GTSNPN and CDR2 is SVGIG (reference sequence). The germline V and J ends were trimmed by 3 bases and 6 bases, with 18 bases remaining between them. This CDR3 has 15 residues. The CDR3 bases are TGTGCCTGGAGGCCACGAGCCTTAACGGGTCAGCCCCAGCATTTT. Translated, it gives CAWRPRALTGQPQHF.

The genes are TRBV2 and TRBJ2-1; D perhaps matches TRBD1 (5 bases). The CDR3 spans 13 residues. V was trimmed by 4 bases and J by 10 bases, leaving 14 bases between them. CDR1 is SNHLY, CDR2 FYNNEI, per germline. In nucleotides, the CDR3 is TGTGCCAGCAGTGTTCGGCAGGGCCGGGAGCAGTTCTTC. Amino acid sequence: CASSVRQGREQFF.

This chain links TRBV24-1 with TRBJ2-6; D is undetermined. The germline gives CDR1 KGHDR, CDR2 SFDVKD. The CDR3 spans 16 residues. V lost 3 bases, J lost 1 base, and 9 bases lay in between. CDR3 DNA: TGTGCCACCAGTGATACACACCCGTCTGGGGCCAACGTCCTGACTTTC. This encodes CATSDTHPSGANVLTF.

This clonotype was detected a few times. The chain joins TRBV5-1 to TRBJ1-1; D remains ambiguous. Trimming took 4 bases from V and 1 from J, leaving 11 bases between them. This CDR3 comprises 14 residues. Per germline, CDR1 SGHRS and CDR2 YFSETQ. In nucleotides, the CDR3 is TGCGCCAGCAGCCGCTCCACCGGGAACACTGAAGCTTTCTTT. As protein: CASSRSTGNTEAFF.

This chain joins TRBV20-1 and TRBJ2-3, with 12 positions matching TRBD2. The V segment lost 6 bases and the J segment 2 bases; nucleotides outside the gene matches: 9. The germline gives CDR1 DFQATT, CDR2 SNEGSKA (reference sequence). The CDR3 runs to 16 residues. CDR3 loop: CSATQLAGGSTDTQYF. The CDR3 DNA is TGCAGTGCAACACAACTAGCGGGAGGCTCCACAGATACGCAGTATTTT.

Only a few counts were recorded for this clonotype. The genes are TRBV12-3 or TRBV12-4 and TRBJ2-7, with 7 positions matching TRBD1. The V segment lost 7 bases and the J segment 2 bases; nucleotides outside the gene matches: 8. This CDR3 has 14 amino acids. The CDR3 loop reads CASTLTGKTYEQYF. CDR3 in DNA: TGTGCCAGCACCCTGACAGGGAAGACCTACGAGCAGTACTTC.

This clonotype was counted ten times or more. The chain employs TRBV12-3 or TRBV12-4 and TRBJ2-7; D call uncertain. CDR3 size: 12 residues. V lost 0 bases to trimming and J lost 8 bases, with 8 bases between them. Here the CDR3 reads CASSLAGVKQYF. The DNA of the CDR3 is TGTGCCAGCAGTTTAGCCGGAGTTAAGCAGTACTTC.

A few counts support this clonotype. V is TRBV5-1 and J is TRBJ2-6; either TRBD1 or TRBD2 may fit D (5 bases each). The CDR3 sequence is 20 residues long. Between the trimmed V and J ends, which lost 5 bases and 1 base, there was a span of 25 bases. CDR1 is SGHRS and CDR2 is YFSETQ in the germline V gene. In DNA form, the CDR3 reads TGCGCCAGCAGACTGAATCCCGACAGTCAAGGAGGTTCTGGGGCCAACGTCCTGACTTTC. This codes for CASRLNPDSQGGSGANVLTF. The whole variable domain, remainder taken from reference TRBV5-1 and TRBJ2-6, is KAGVTQTPRYLIKTRGQQVTLSCSPISGHRSVSWYQQTPGQGLQFLFEYFSETQRNKGNFPGRFSGRQFSNSRSEMNVSTLELGDSALYLCASRLNPDSQGGSGANVLTFGAGSRLTVL.

The chain combines TRBV4-1 with TRBJ2-7; D is tentatively TRBD1 or TRBD2 (5 bases each). CDR1 is MGHRA, CDR2 YSYEKL, per germline. Trimming removed 3 bases at V and 3 bases at J, with 15 bases between. CDR3 length equals 15 residues. CDR3 DNA sequence: TGCGCCAGCAGCCACTGGGGACGGACCGACTACGAGCAGTACTTC. This gives the protein CASSHWGRTDYEQYF.

This clonotype was seen a handful of times. One end of the junction varies from germline; a read error may be responsible. In nucleotides, the CDR3 is TGTGCCAGCAGCGTATACGGGGGTACTAGTGAAAAACTGTTTTTT. It specifies CASSVYGGTSEKLFF. The genes are TRBV9 and TRBJ1-4, with D perhaps TRBD1 (5 bases). The CDR3 contains 15 residues. Germline CDR1 is SGDLS and CDR2 is YYNGEE.

The chain couples TRBV11-2 to TRBJ1-1; D possibly corresponds to TRBD1 (6 bases). The CDR3 is made up of 13 amino acids. Germline lookup yields CDR1 SGHAT and CDR2 FQNNGV. The V gene lost 0 bases and the J gene lost 4 bases, with 6 bases spanning the gap. The CDR3 DNA sequence: TGTGCCAGCAGCTTAGAACAGGGCACTGAAGCTTTCTTT. Amino acids: CASSLEQGTEAFF.

The rearrangement uses TRBV30 and TRBJ1-4; D unclear. V gave up 0 bases and J gave up 4 bases, with 9 bases separating them. The CDR3 has 14 residues. CDR1 and CDR2 from the germline V gene are GTSNPN and SVGIG (reference sequence). CDR3 in DNA: TGTGCCTGGAGTGTTTCGGGGAATAATGAAAAACTGTTTTTT. Residues: CAWSVSGNNEKLFF.

This chain connects TRBV6-2 or TRBV6-3 to TRBJ2-6, with a tentative D call TRBD1 (5 bases). In germline, CDR1 is MNHEY, CDR2 SVGEGT. The CDR3 is 16 residues long. V was trimmed by 0 bases and J by 1 base, leaving 7 bases between them. CDR3 amino acids: CASSYSSGSGANVLTF. DNA of the CDR3: TGTGCCAGCAGTTACTCGTCAGGGTCTGGGGCCAACGTCCTGACTTTC.

V and J are TRBV20-1 and TRBJ2-7; D might be TRBD2 (6 bases). Germline V lookup: CDR1 DFQATT, CDR2 SNEGSKA (reference sequence). V was pared by 1 base and J by 5 bases, with 12 bases between. The CDR3 contains 13 residues. For the CDR3, the DNA is TGCAGTGCTAGAGCCCGGGGGTGGGACGAGCAGTACTTC. As protein: CSARARGWDEQYF.

This chain uses TRBV9 with TRBJ2-2, with 9 positions matching TRBD1. Germline loops: CDR1 SGDLS, CDR2 YYNGEE. Trimming took 6 bases from V and 2 from J; bases not matched to a gene: 5. This CDR3 contains 15 residues. CDR3 loop: CASTSQGANTGELFF. The DNA for the CDR3 is TGTGCCAGCACCTCACAGGGGGCAAACACCGGGGAGCTGTTTTTT.

The chain links TRBV15 to TRBJ1-2; D gene ambiguous. Trimming removed 1 base from V and 4 bases from J, with 10 bases in between. From germline, CDR1 is LNHNV and CDR2 YYDKDF (reference sequence). The CDR3 loop spans 14 amino acids. CDR3 residues: CATSRGRTVYGYTF. The DNA of the CDR3 is TGTGCCACCAGCAGAGGCCGTACAGTCTATGGCTACACCTTC.

To note about this clonotype: The junction shows a germline mismatch at one end, possibly a read error. CDR3 amino acids: CASSPGTVSTGELFF. CDR3 DNA sequence: TGTGCTAGCAGCCCCGGGACGGTGTCCACCGGGGAGCTGTTTTTT. V and J are TRBV7-7 and TRBJ2-2, with D possibly called TRBD1 or TRBD2 (5 bases each). Germline-derived CDR1 and CDR2 are SSHAT and FNYEAQ (reference sequence). The CDR3 spans 15 residues.